A selection of T cell receptor beta chains follows, all from one sample in a study of technical replicates of blood from a few donors. The repertoire was sequenced with immunoSEQ multiplex PCR; TCRdb's copy has only in-frame clones and lacks some. The sample consists of nearly 80,000 clones, more than 85% of them appearing once. The sequenced sample consisted of T cells isolated from PBMCs. The receptors were sampled from a human donor in good health. Each CDR3 is given with its conserved first and last residue. A D gene is named only where the DNA matches it firmly. A row's size may be missing; if present it is once, few, many or a size class.

V	D	size	J	CDR3	DNA
TRBV7-6	TRBD1	-	TRBJ2-2	CASSGQGKRSGELFF	TGTGCCAGCAGCGGACAGGGGAAGAGGAGCGGGGAGCTGTTTTTT
TRBV11-2	-	once	TRBJ1-5	CASSPRVNQPQHF	TGTGCCAGCAGCCCCCGGGTCAATCAGCCCCAGCATTTT
TRBV27	TRBD2	-	TRBJ2-7	CASSRGASVPGREVKLSYEQYF	TGTGCCAGCAGCCGCGGCGCCTCTGTACCGGGACGGGAGGTTAAACTCTCCTACGAGCAGTACTTC
TRBV5-8	TRBD2	-	TRBJ2-7	CASTGRIEQYF	TGTGCCAGCACCGGGAGGATCGAGCAGTACTTC
TRBV28	TRBD1	-	TRBJ1-2	CASSPRGYYGYTF	TGTGCCAGCAGTCCCAGGGGGTACTATGGCTACACCTTC
TRBV9	TRBD2	-	TRBJ2-7	CASSAGSSGEQYF	TGTGCCAGCAGCGCAGGGAGTAGCGGGGAGCAGTACTTC
TRBV6-5	-	-	TRBJ1-5	CASSQVNGPQHF	TGTGCCAGCAGTCAGGTTAACGGGCCCCAGCATTTT
TRBV28	-	-	TRBJ1-5	CASSQETESFYSNQPQHF	TGTGCCAGCAGTCAGGAGACAGAATCATTTTATAGCAATCAGCCCCAGCATTTT
TRBV7-3	-	-	TRBJ2-1	CASSFGQEGNEQFF	TGTGCCAGCAGCTTTGGACAGGAGGGCAATGAGCAGTTCTTC
TRBV30	-	-	TRBJ1-4	CAWSRRSNEKLFF	TGTGCCTGGAGTCGGAGGAGTAATGAAAAACTGTTTTTT
TRBV2	TRBD1	-	TRBJ1-2	CASSPGQHLSYTF	TGTGCCAGCAGCCCGGGACAGCACTTAAGCTACACCTTC
TRBV5-4	TRBD2	-	TRBJ2-7	CASSLESSGSPYEQYF	TGTGCCAGCAGCTTGGAGTCTAGCGGGAGCCCCTACGAGCAGTACTTC
TRBV9	TRBD1	-	TRBJ1-2	CASSAGTGGYGYTF	TGTGCCAGCAGCGCGGGGACAGGGGGCTATGGCTACACCTTC
TRBV28	TRBD2	-	TRBJ2-2	CAGSGLAGGDFTGELFF	TGTGCCGGATCGGGACTAGCGGGAGGCGACTTCACCGGGGAGCTGTTTTTT
TRBV25-1	-	once	TRBJ1-2	CASSRGWLWGYTF	TGTGCCAGCAGTCGGGGGTGGTTGTGGGGCTACACCTTC
TRBV6-1	TRBD1	few	TRBJ1-5	CASRQGVLGNQPQHF	TGTGCCAGCAGACAGGGGGTACTAGGTAATCAGCCCCAGCATTTT
TRBV7-9	TRBD2	-	TRBJ2-1	CASSRSGMGVYEQFF	TGTGCCAGCAGCCGAAGCGGGATGGGCGTCTATGAGCAGTTCTTC
TRBV19	-	-	TRBJ2-5	CASSSQGKETQYF	TGTGCCAGTAGTAGCCAGGGGAAAGAGACCCAGTACTTC
TRBV9	TRBD2	-	TRBJ2-7	CASSGGSSGDYEQYF	TGTGCCAGCAGCGGTGGGTCTAGCGGGGACTACGAGCAGTACTTC
TRBV9	-	-	TRBJ2-7	CASSVTGHATYEQYF	TGTGCCAGCAGCGTAACAGGCCACGCCACCTACGAGCAGTACTTC
TRBV9	-	-	TRBJ1-2	CASSEAIANYGYTF	TGTGCCAGCAGCGAAGCAATAGCTAACTATGGCTACACCTTC
TRBV7-2	TRBD2	-	TRBJ2-7	CASSSTASGRREQYF	TGTGCCAGCAGCTCCACGGCTAGCGGGAGGAGAGAGCAGTACTTC
TRBV19	TRBD1	-	TRBJ2-2	CASSIEQGVSGELFF	TGTGCCAGTAGTATAGAGCAGGGGGTCTCCGGGGAGCTGTTTTTT
TRBV5-1	-	-	TRBJ2-1	CASSLAIGQPQFF	TGCGCCAGCAGCTTGGCCATTGGACAGCCACAGTTCTTC
TRBV13	TRBD2	-	TRBJ2-7	CASGGREGPDEQYF	TGTGCCAGCGGTGGACGGGAGGGTCCCGACGAGCAGTACTTC
TRBV7-2	-	-	TRBJ2-7	CASSLVGGSYEQYF	TGTGCCAGCAGCTTAGTTGGCGGATCCTACGAGCAGTACTTC
TRBV4-1	-	-	TRBJ1-4	CASSLLGGANEKLFF	TGCGCCAGCAGCTTGTTAGGGGGAGCGAATGAAAAACTGTTTTTT
TRBV19	TRBD2	-	TRBJ2-7	CASSYAGDEQYF	TGTGCCAGTAGTTATGCGGGAGACGAGCAGTACTTC
TRBV2	TRBD2	-	TRBJ2-1	CASSEYKSGGPNEQFF	TGTGCCAGCAGTGAGTATAAGTCGGGAGGGCCGAATGAGCAGTTCTTC
TRBV28	TRBD1	-	TRBJ1-5	CASRTGARQPQHF	TGTGCCAGTCGTACAGGGGCTCGTCAGCCCCAGCATTTT
TRBV11-2	-	-	TRBJ2-7	CASSLLSYEQYF	TGTGCCAGCAGCTTACTCTCCTACGAGCAGTACTTC
TRBV9	TRBD2	-	TRBJ2-5	CASSVGTSGGYQETQYF	TGTGCCAGCAGCGTGGGGACTAGCGGGGGTTACCAAGAGACCCAGTACTTC
TRBV4-1	TRBD1	once	TRBJ1-5	CASSQFIPGQTYSNQPQHF	TGCGCCAGCAGCCAATTTATACCGGGACAGACCTATAGCAATCAGCCCCAGCATTTT
TRBV9	-	-	TRBJ2-1	CASSMQDWDNEQFF	TGTGCCAGCAGCATGCAGGACTGGGACAATGAGCAGTTCTTC
TRBV27	-	-	TRBJ2-1	CASSLKHRGLMGNEQFF	TGTGCCAGCAGTCTGAAGCACCGGGGACTTATGGGAAATGAGCAGTTCTTC
TRBV10-3	-	-	TRBJ2-5	CAISESAGLSYQETQYF	TGTGCCATCAGTGAGTCTGCCGGGTTGTCCTACCAAGAGACCCAGTACTTC
TRBV9	TRBD2	-	TRBJ2-3	CASSEPGSLAGEDTQYF	TGTGCCAGCAGCGAGCCCGGTTCGTTAGCGGGAGAAGATACGCAGTATTTT
TRBV7-9	-	-	TRBJ2-5	CASSLRQSQETQYF	TGTGCCAGCAGCTTACGACAGAGCCAAGAGACCCAGTACTTC
TRBV5-8	-	-	TRBJ1-1	CASSWTLGTEAFF	TGTGCCAGCAGCTGGACTCTGGGGACTGAAGCTTTCTTT
TRBV7-2	-	-	TRBJ1-5	CASSSTGQPQHF	TGTGCCAGCAGCTCTACAGGGCAGCCCCAGCATTTT
TRBV6-5	-	-	TRBJ1-1	CASSRGGDTEAFF	TGTGCCAGCAGTCGTGGGGGGGACACTGAAGCTTTCTTT
TRBV10-3	TRBD1	once	TRBJ2-7	CAISLDRATYEQYF	TGTGCCATCAGTTTGGACAGGGCTACCTACGAGCAGTACTTC
TRBV19	-	-	TRBJ1-3	CASSIDGRAGNTIYF	TGTGCCAGTAGTATAGATGGCAGGGCTGGAAACACCATATATTTT
TRBV29-1	TRBD1	-	TRBJ2-7	CSVITDRGNVYEQYF	TGCAGCGTTATTACGGACAGGGGGAACGTCTACGAGCAGTACTTC
TRBV12-2	-	-	TRBJ2-3	CASRLAGQPDAGLFDTQYF	TGTGCAAGTCGCTTAGCGGGACAGCCCGACGCGGGATTATTTGATACGCAGTATTTT
TRBV6-5	-	-	TRBJ1-1	CASMSGSAEAFF	TGTGCCAGCATGTCAGGATCGGCTGAAGCTTTCTTT
TRBV7-9	-	-	TRBJ1-3	CAIPEYSGNTIYF	TGTGCCATCCCGGAGTACTCTGGAAACACCATATATTTT
TRBV6-1	TRBD1	-	TRBJ2-1	CASWTGSYNEQFF	TGTGCCAGCTGGACAGGTTCCTACAATGAGCAGTTCTTC
TRBV5-1	TRBD1	-	TRBJ1-2	CASSPGTAFYGYTF	TGCGCCAGCAGCCCCGGGACAGCCTTCTATGGCTACACCTTC
TRBV6-6	-	-	TRBJ2-7	CASSPRASTYEQYF	TGTGCCAGCAGCCCCAGGGCCTCTACCTACGAGCAGTACTTC
TRBV6-6	-	-	TRBJ1-1	CASRNNENTEAFF	TGTGCCAGCAGGAACAACGAGAACACTGAAGCTTTCTTT
TRBV19	TRBD1	-	TRBJ2-3	CASDSGTAFTDTQYF	TGTGCCAGTGATTCCGGGACAGCATTCACAGATACGCAGTATTTT
TRBV6-1	TRBD1	-	TRBJ1-1	CASSEGTGTDAFF	TGTGCCAGCAGTGAAGGAACCGGGACAGATGCTTTCTTT
TRBV28	-	-	TRBJ2-7	CASQRTFHAEQYF	TGTGCCAGCCAAAGGACTTTCCATGCGGAGCAGTACTTC
TRBV19	TRBD1	-	TRBJ2-5	CASSTRQGETQYF	TGTGCCAGTAGTACCCGACAGGGGGAGACCCAGTACTTC
TRBV9	-	-	TRBJ1-1	CASNSGGMTEAFF	TGTGCCAGCAATTCGGGGGGAATGACTGAAGCTTTCTTT
TRBV6-1	TRBD1	-	TRBJ1-5	CASRGDRGQPQHF	TGTGCCAGCAGAGGGGACAGGGGTCAGCCCCAGCATTTT